The 26 T cell receptor beta chains in this list originate from one sample, sequenced in a study of Ad26.COV2.S vaccination and SARS-CoV-2 variants. TCRdb keeps only in-frame clones here, not all; method: immunoSEQ multiplex PCR. The sample consists of hundreds of thousands of clones, 80% to 90% of them appearing once. Specified treatment: approximately 18 received Ad26.COV2.S at low or high dose, single or two shots; several received placebo; per-sample allocation not given. Repertoires come from day 63 after the first vaccine or placebo injection. The sequences come from peripheral blood, collected in a trial of Ad26.COV2.S vaccine versus placebo. Every receptor here comes from a person between 18 and 65 years old who received the Ad26.COV2.S COVID-19 vaccine or a placebo.

The chain has TRBV18 and TRBJ2-3, with D uncertain. V lost 7 bases to trimming and J lost 1 base, with 12 bases between them. This CDR3 is built from 14 residues. The germline V gene encodes CDR1 KGHSH and CDR2 LQKENI. As DNA, the CDR3 is TGTGCCAGCTATCACCGCCAGGGCACAGATACGCAGTATTTT. This gives the protein CASYHRQGTDTQYF.

This clone was seen only a few times. This rearrangement joins TRBV30 to TRBJ1-4; 8 nucleotides match TRBD1. V was pared by 7 bases and J by 8 bases, with 6 bases of the junction left unmatched. The V gene's germline CDR1 is GTSNPN and CDR2 SVGIG (reference sequence). This CDR3 has 12 residues. The CDR3 nucleotides read TGTGCCTCAGGACAGGGAGACGAAAAACTGTTTTTT. Translation: CASGQGDEKLFF. Filled out from reference TRBV30 and TRBJ1-4, the complete variable domain reads SQTIHQWPATLVQPVGSPLSLECTVEGTSNPNLYWYRQAAGRGLQLLFYSVGIGQISSEVPQNLSASRPQDRQFILSSKKLLLSDSGFYLCASGQGDEKLFFGSGTQLSVL.

The chain joins TRBV7-3 to TRBJ2-1, with TRBD1 as a possible D gene (6 bases). Germline V CDR1 and CDR2: SGHTA, FQGTGA. V lost 5 bases to trimming and J lost 10 bases, with 12 bases between them. CDR3 length equals 12 residues. CDR3 nucleotides: TGTGCCAGCAGCCCACAGGGTCGGGAGCAGTTCTTC. Translation gives CASSPQGREQFF.

This clone showed up just a few times. The chain recombines TRBV19 with TRBJ2-7, with unresolved D. Germline V CDR1 and CDR2: LNHDA, SQIVND (reference sequence). Between the trimmed V and J ends, which lost 5 bases and 0 bases, there was a span of 8 bases. CDR3 length: 13 residues. The CDR3 bases are TGTGCCAGTAGTCCAATACTCTCCTACGAGCAGTACTTC. Translated, it gives CASSPILSYEQYF.

The chain links TRBV11-2 to TRBJ1-2; no firm D call. V lost 1 base and J lost 0, with 3 bases in between. This CDR3 has 13 residues. CDR1 and CDR2 (germline): SGHAT, FQNNGV. CDR3 region: CASSLVANYGYTF. The CDR3 DNA is TGTGCCAGCAGCTTAGTAGCTAACTATGGCTACACCTTC.

V and J are TRBV7-2 and TRBJ2-7; perhaps TRBD2 as D (6 bases). The CDR3 spans 14 residues. Germline V gene lookup returns CDR1 SGHTA and CDR2 FQGNSA. V lost 5 bases and J lost 9, with 20 bases in between. In DNA form, the CDR3 reads TGTGCCAGCAGCGCCTTAGCGGCCGCGAGTGGGCAGTACTTC. It encodes CASSALAAASGQYF.

The sample holds one count of this clone. V usage is TRBV12-3 or TRBV12-4 and J usage is TRBJ1-2; a weak D match, TRBD1 (6 bases). The length of the CDR3 is 12 residues. Trimming removed 6 bases at V and 8 bases at J, with 13 bases between. The CDR3 bases are TGTGCCAGCAGGTGGGGGGACACGGGCTACACCTTC. Protein: CASRWGDTGYTF.

The sample holds one count of this clone. The V call is TRBV5-1, the J call TRBJ2-5; 12 bases fit TRBD2. The CDR3 consists of 15 residues. Germline CDR1 reads SGHRS; CDR2 reads YFSETQ. V shed 5 bases and J 2 bases; nucleotides not matched to a gene: 4. CDR3 coding DNA: TGCGCCAGCAGGCGGACTAGCGGGGAACAAGAGACCCAGTACTTC. It codes for CASRRTSGEQETQYF.

The rearrangement uses TRBV5-1 and TRBJ1-1, with D perhaps TRBD1 (5 bases). This CDR3 contains 15 residues. Germline CDR1 is SGHRS and CDR2 is YFSETQ. V lost 0 bases, J lost 0 bases, and 9 bases lay in between. CDR3 sequence reads: CASSLGGRMNTEAFF. Written as DNA, the CDR3 is TGCGCCAGCAGCTTGGGGGGCAGGATGAACACTGAAGCTTTCTTT. Full variable domain (missing parts from reference TRBV5-1 and TRBJ1-1): KAGVTQTPRYLIKTRGQQVTLSCSPISGHRSVSWYQQTPGQGLQFLFEYFSETQRNKGNFPGRFSGRQFSNSRSEMNVSTLELGDSALYLCASSLGGRMNTEAFFGQGTRLTVV.

This clone was counted a single time. This chain uses TRBV15 with TRBJ1-5, with D possibly TRBD1 on 5 matching bases. Trimming removed 3 bases at V and 7 bases at J, with 10 bases between. The CDR3 has 13 amino acids. CDR1 is LNHNV and CDR2 is YYDKDF in the germline V gene (reference sequence). Written as DNA, the CDR3 is TGTGCCACCAGCAGGGTCAGGGAACAGCCCCAGCATTTT. This gives the protein CATSRVREQPQHF. Filled out from reference TRBV15 and TRBJ1-5, the complete variable domain reads DAMVIQNPRYQVTQFGKPVTLSCSQTLNHNVMYWYQQKSSQAPKLLFHYYDKDFNNEADTPDNFQSRRPNTSFCFLDIRSPGLGDTAMYLCATSRVREQPQHFGDGTRLSIL.

The chain couples TRBV7-6 to TRBJ1-1; D uncertain. This CDR3 comprises 12 residues. CDR1 and CDR2 (germline): SGHVS, FNYEAQ. Trimming removed 2 bases at V and 3 bases at J, with 4 bases between. The CDR3 spells CASSLPDTEAFF. CDR3 nucleotide sequence: TGTGCCAGCAGCTTACCCGACACTGAAGCTTTCTTT.

J is TRBJ2-7 and V is TRBV6-5; 10 bases fit TRBD1. The germline CDR1 and CDR2 sequences are MNHEY and SVGAGI. The ends lost 6 bases at V and 7 bases at J; junction bases unmatched: 6. The CDR3 covers 13 residues. CDR3 nucleotide sequence: TGTGCCAGCAGCCGACAGGGGGCGAAGGAGCAGTACTTC. Translating it yields CASSRQGAKEQYF.

The V call is TRBV6-5, the J call TRBJ1-2; maybe TRBD1 (5 bases). The germline CDR1 and CDR2 sequences are MNHEY and SVGAGI. The CDR3 length is 16 residues. Trimming pared 0 bases from V and 4 bases from J, leaving 15 bases between. The chain's CDR3 is CASSYSLQGLVYGYTF. The DNA for the CDR3 is TGTGCCAGCAGTTACTCGCTGCAGGGATTAGTCTATGGCTACACCTTC.

This clone was counted a single time. V and J are TRBV7-2 and TRBJ1-5; D unclear. Trimming took off 1 base at V and 3 bases at J, with 10 bases between the two ends. Germline V gene lookup returns CDR1 SGHTA and CDR2 FQGNSA. The CDR3 totals 15 residues. The CDR3 DNA reads as TGTGCCAGCAGCTTAGGTCACAGACTCAATCAGCCCCAGCATTTT. Translated: CASSLGHRLNQPQHF.

Written as DNA, the CDR3 is TGCGCCAGCAGCAACCCGGGGGAGCTGAACACTGAAGCTTTCTTT. It is translated as CASSNPGELNTEAFF. The chain links TRBV5-1 to TRBJ1-1, with D possibly TRBD1 on 5 matching bases. V was clipped by 4 bases and J by 0 bases, with 13 bases between them. This CDR3 is built from 15 residues. From germline, CDR1 is SGHRS and CDR2 YFSETQ.

This chain connects TRBV5-6 to TRBJ1-5, with TRBD1 identical over 12 bases. The CDR3 extends over 15 amino acids. Germline V CDR1 and CDR2: SGHDT, YYEEEE. The J segment lost 7 bases and the V segment lost 3 bases, leaving 5 bases of the junction unmatched. The CDR3 region is CASSYGTGGWQPQHF. CDR3 coding DNA: TGTGCCAGCAGCTACGGGACAGGGGGCTGGCAGCCCCAGCATTTT. The complete variable domain, with remaining parts taken from reference TRBV5-6 and TRBJ1-5, reads DAGVTQSPTHLIKTRGQQVTLRCSPKSGHDTVSWYQQALGQGPQFIFQYYEEEERQRGNFPDRFSGHQFPNYSSELNVNALLLGDSALYLCASSYGTGGWQPQHFGDGTRLSIL.

The V gene is TRBV6-5, the J gene TRBJ2-2; D is possibly TRBD2 (6 bases). The CDR3 runs 14 residues. V was trimmed by 6 bases and J by 1 base, leaving 9 bases between them. Germline-derived CDR1 and CDR2 are MNHEY and SVGAGI. CDR3 protein: CASRWGGNTGELFF. The CDR3 DNA is TGTGCCAGCAGATGGGGAGGGAACACCGGGGAGCTGTTTTTT.

The CDR3 DNA is TGTGCCAGCAGCCAAGTAATGGGGGGCACTGAAGCTTTCTTT. It codes for CASSQVMGGTEAFF. The genes are TRBV3-1 (or the pseudogene TRBV3-2) and TRBJ1-1; D possibly corresponds to TRBD1 (5 bases). V lost 1 base and J lost 4, with 10 bases in between. CDR3 size: 14 residues. CDR1 and CDR2 from the germline V gene are LGHDT and YNNKEL (reference sequence).

V usage is TRBV9 and J usage is TRBJ2-5, with D perhaps matching TRBD1 (5 bases). Deletions cut 2 bases from V and 7 bases from J, with 18 bases between. The CDR3 length is 15 residues. Germline CDR1 reads SGDLS; CDR2 reads YYNGEE. This CDR3 reads CASSVGLGARGTQYF. In DNA form, the CDR3 reads TGTGCCAGCAGCGTTGGTCTTGGGGCAAGGGGGACCCAGTACTTC.

The chain recombines TRBV7-9 with TRBJ2-7; possibly TRBD1 for D (5 bases). The CDR3 has 13 amino acids. Germline CDR1 reads SEHNR; CDR2 reads FQNEAQ (reference sequence). Trimming cost V 5 bases and J 5 bases, with 13 bases left between them. CDR3 coding DNA: TGTGCCAGCAGCCCCAGGGAAGCCGACGAGCAGTACTTC. Protein sequence: CASSPREADEQYF.

The DNA of the CDR3 is TGTGCCAGCAGTTGGGACAGGAACTATGGCTACACCTTC. It yields the protein CASSWDRNYGYTF. The chain carries TRBV12-3 or TRBV12-4 and TRBJ1-2, with 8 bases aligning to TRBD1. V dropped 4 bases and J dropped 2; count of bases not matched to a gene: 0. The CDR3 runs 13 residues.

The rearrangement links TRBV3-1 (or the pseudogene TRBV3-2) to TRBJ1-4; 7 bases match TRBD1. Trimming cost V 8 bases and J 8 bases; bases outside gene matches: 11. The CDR3 totals 14 residues. CDR1 LGHDT and CDR2 YNNKEL come from the germline V gene (reference sequence). Written as DNA, the CDR3 is TGTGCCAGCGGGCCTTACAGGGGTGGGGAAAAACTGTTTTTT. Protein: CASGPYRGGEKLFF.

The DNA for the CDR3 is TGTGCCAGCAGCGTAGTAGCTAGCGGGGTCAATGAGCAGTTCTTC. As protein: CASSVVASGVNEQFF. The chain joins TRBV9 to TRBJ2-1; TRBD2 agrees at 9 bases. Germline values: CDR1 SGDLS, CDR2 YYNGEE. This CDR3 spans 15 amino acids. V lost 0 bases, J lost 6 bases, and 4 bases stayed unmatched. Combining the CDR3 with reference TRBV9 and TRBJ2-1 gives the whole variable domain DSGVTQTPKHLITATGQRVTLRCSPRSGDLSVYWYQQSLDQGLQFLIQYYNGEERAKGNILERFSAQQFPDLHSELNLSSLELGDSALYFCASSVVASGVNEQFFGPGTRLTVL.

The V gene is TRBV7-3, the J gene TRBJ1-6, with D perhaps TRBD1 (5 bases). Germline V gene data show CDR1 as SGHTA and CDR2 as FQGTGA. This CDR3 region has 16 residues. V dropped 4 bases and J dropped 10 bases, with 20 bases sitting between them. This CDR3 reads CASSYQPQGSGSPLHF. The CDR3 nucleotides are TGTGCCAGCAGCTACCAGCCCCAGGGATCAGGGTCACCCCTCCACTTT.

The chain recombines TRBV7-9 with TRBJ1-1; D is uncertain. Germline CDR1 and CDR2: SEHNR and FQNEAQ (reference sequence). Trimming shortened V by 0 bases and J by 4 bases, and 12 bases separated the two germline ends. CDR3 size: 15 residues. The CDR3 is CASSLASWAFTEAFF. DNA of the CDR3: TGTGCCAGCAGCTTAGCCAGTTGGGCCTTCACTGAAGCTTTCTTT.

This chain uses TRBV19 with TRBJ2-7; D is unresolved. The CDR3 contains 14 residues. The ends were cut back, 8 bases at V and 0 bases at J, with 14 bases in the middle. Germline V lookup: CDR1 LNHDA, CDR2 SQIVND (reference sequence). The CDR3 nucleotides are TGTGCCAGTTCCTTGATGGCCAACTCCTACGAGCAGTACTTC. It translates to CASSLMANSYEQYF.